These 14 T cell receptor beta chains were sequenced from one sample in a study of T cell responses to AZD1222 COVID-19 vaccine. The protocol was immunoSEQ multiplex PCR, while the TCRdb copy is restricted to in-frame clones and leaves out a portion. The sample holds roughly 120,000 clones, roughly 87% seen once. Sequenced here: peripheral blood, sampled on day 0 of AZD1222 vaccination. All receptors come from an adult in good health.

This chain connects TRBV28 to TRBJ1-1; no reliable D call. The V end lost 8 bases, the J end lost 1 base, and 11 bases lay between the germline ends. Germline loops: CDR1 MDHEN, CDR2 SYDVKM. This CDR3 has 13 amino acids. The CDR3 loop reads CASGRLRNTEAFF. CDR3 DNA: TGTGCCAGCGGGAGACTGAGGAACACTGAAGCTTTCTTT.

V usage is TRBV3-1 (or the pseudogene TRBV3-2) and J usage is TRBJ2-2; D uncertain. The CDR3 contains 13 residues. Trimming took 3 bases from V and 3 from J, leaving 5 bases between them. The V gene's germline CDR1 is LGHDT and CDR2 YNNKEL (reference sequence). The CDR3 here is CASSQSYTGELFF. The CDR3 DNA reads as TGTGCCAGCAGCCAGTCTTACACCGGGGAGCTGTTTTTT.

The chain is built from TRBV18 and TRBJ1-3; no definite D call. This CDR3 region has 15 residues. Germline lookup yields CDR1 KGHSH and CDR2 LQKENI. The V and J ends lost 0 bases and 3 bases respectively, with 9 bases between them. DNA of the CDR3: TGTGCCAGCTCACCACCTAGTCGCTTTGGAAACACCATATATTTT. Amino acid sequence: CASSPPSRFGNTIYF.

The V call is TRBV27, the J call TRBJ2-1, with 7 nucleotides matching TRBD1. Unmatched junction bases numbered 8, after V lost 5 bases and J lost 7 bases. Looked up from germline, CDR1 is MNHEY and CDR2 is SMNVEV (reference sequence). This CDR3 region has 14 residues. For the CDR3, the DNA is TGTGCCAGCAGTCACAGGGGTATTGAGAATGAGCAGTTCTTC. This encodes CASSHRGIENEQFF.

V usage is TRBV14 and J usage is TRBJ2-6; D remains ambiguous. V was clipped by 1 base and J by 1 base, with 14 bases between them. This CDR3 region has 18 residues. Germline-derived CDR1 and CDR2 are SGHDN and FVKESK. The CDR3 DNA reads TGTGCCAGCAGCCAAGGTTCCCCCCTTATATCTGGGGCCAACGTCCTGACTTTC. Translation: CASSQGSPLISGANVLTF. Full variable domain (rest looked up from reference TRBV14 and TRBJ2-6): EAGVTQFPSHSVIEKGQTVTLRCDPISGHDNLYWYRRVMGKEIKFLLHFVKESKQDESGMPNNRFLAERTGGTYSTLKVQPAELEDSGVYFCASSQGSPLISGANVLTFGAGSRLTVL.

The chain employs TRBV28 and TRBJ2-2, with a tentative D call TRBD2 (5 bases). V was cut by 6 bases and J by 1 base, with 9 bases left in between. This CDR3 contains 14 residues. Per the germline V gene, CDR1 is MDHEN and CDR2 is SYDVKM. The CDR3 DNA reads as TGTGCCAGCAGGAGAAGCGGGAACACCGGGGAGCTGTTTTTT. It yields the protein CASRRSGNTGELFF.

The rearrangement uses TRBV29-1 and TRBJ2-7; D is uncertain. V shed 7 bases and J shed 2 bases, with 15 bases lying between them. Germline CDR1 and CDR2: SQVTM and ANQGSEA. CDR3 size: 13 residues. The CDR3 protein is CSARDAQTYEQYF. CDR3 nucleotides: TGCAGCGCCAGAGACGCACAGACCTACGAGCAGTACTTC.

Details on this clone: One end of the junction does not line up with germline, which may come from a read error. The chain joins TRBV7-7 to TRBJ2-1; 8 positions agree with TRBD2. Germline V CDR1 and CDR2: SSHAT, FNYEAQ (reference sequence). This CDR3 contains 15 residues. CDR3 nucleotide sequence: TGTGCTAGCAGCGTCACTAGCGGAGCCCGGGGGGAGCAGTTCTTC. This gives the protein CASSVTSGARGEQFF.

The V and J genes are TRBV7-8 and TRBJ1-6; D unresolved. V was trimmed by 6 bases and J by 9 bases, leaving 18 bases between them. CDR3 length: 15 residues. The germline CDR1 and CDR2 sequences are SGHVS and FQNEAQ. CDR3 in DNA: TGTGCCAGCAGTCACGCCAGGTCACGAAGTTCACCCCTCCACTTT. Protein sequence: CASSHARSRSSPLHF.

The chain joins TRBV5-6 to TRBJ2-5, with D perhaps matching TRBD2 (6 bases). V lost 4 bases and J 5 bases, leaving 12 bases between the germline ends. Germline CDR1 is SGHDT and CDR2 is YYEEEE. CDR3 length: 13 amino acids. The CDR3 region has the DNA TGTGCCAGCAGCGAGGAGGGAGGCGAGACCCAGTACTTC. Protein sequence: CASSEEGGETQYF.

The chain uses TRBV7-6 and TRBJ1-1, with D perhaps matching TRBD1 (6 bases). The CDR3 is made up of 16 amino acids. Germline-derived CDR1 and CDR2 are SGHVS and FNYEAQ. Trimming removed 1 base from V and 1 base from J, with 13 bases in between. CDR3 amino acids: CASSLGAGAGNTEAFF. As DNA, the CDR3 is TGTGCCAGCAGCTTAGGTGCGGGGGCCGGGAACACTGAAGCTTTCTTT. Full variable domain (remainder filled in from reference TRBV7-6 and TRBJ1-1): GAGVSQSPRYKVTKRGQDVALRCDPISGHVSLYWYRQALGQGPEFLTYFNYEAQQDKSGLPNDRFSAERPEGSISTLTIQRTEQRDSAMYRCASSLGAGAGNTEAFFGQGTRLTVV.

The J gene is TRBJ2-1, the V gene TRBV5-1, with D maybe TRBD2 (5 bases). CDR3 length: 14 residues. Per the germline V gene, CDR1 is SGHRS and CDR2 is YFSETQ. V shed 1 base and J shed 8 bases, with 13 bases lying between them. This chain's CDR3 is CASSLSTWGDEQFF. The CDR3 coding sequence is TGCGCCAGCAGCTTGAGCACCTGGGGAGATGAGCAGTTCTTC.

The chain links TRBV5-4 to TRBJ2-7; 9 positions agree with TRBD2. V gave up 3 bases and J gave up 6 bases; unmatched junction bases: 10. Germline CDR1 and CDR2: SGHNT and YYREEE (reference sequence). The length of the CDR3 is 15 residues. The CDR3 coding sequence is TGTGCCAGCAGCTCTTCTAAAGCGGGAGGAGGCGAGCAGTACTTC. Protein sequence: CASSSSKAGGGEQYF.

The chain is built from TRBV6-5 and TRBJ1-4; unclear D gene. V was shortened by 7 bases and J by 1 base, with 7 bases between the two germline ends. The germline gives CDR1 MNHEY, CDR2 SVGAGI. This CDR3 region has 13 residues. The chain's CDR3 is CASTARTNEKLFF. The CDR3 nucleotides read TGTGCCAGCACGGCCCGAACTAATGAAAAACTGTTTTTT.